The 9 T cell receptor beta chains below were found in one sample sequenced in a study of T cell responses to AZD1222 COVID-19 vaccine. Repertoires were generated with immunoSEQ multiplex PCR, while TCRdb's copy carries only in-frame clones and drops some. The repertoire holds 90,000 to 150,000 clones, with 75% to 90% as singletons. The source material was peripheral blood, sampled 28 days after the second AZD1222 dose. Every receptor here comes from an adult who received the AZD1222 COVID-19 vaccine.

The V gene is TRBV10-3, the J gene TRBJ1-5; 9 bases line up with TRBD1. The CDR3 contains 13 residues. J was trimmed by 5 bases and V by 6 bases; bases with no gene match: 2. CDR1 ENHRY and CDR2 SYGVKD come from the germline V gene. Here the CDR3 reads CAIRRTGDQPQHF. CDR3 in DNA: TGTGCCATCAGGCGGACAGGGGATCAGCCCCAGCATTTT.

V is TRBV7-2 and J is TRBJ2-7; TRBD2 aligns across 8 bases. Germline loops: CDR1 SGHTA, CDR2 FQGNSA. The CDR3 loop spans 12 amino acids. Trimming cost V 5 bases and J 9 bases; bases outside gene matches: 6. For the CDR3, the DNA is TGTGCCAGCAGCCGAAGCGGGGGAAGGCAGTACTTC. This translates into CASSRSGGRQYF.

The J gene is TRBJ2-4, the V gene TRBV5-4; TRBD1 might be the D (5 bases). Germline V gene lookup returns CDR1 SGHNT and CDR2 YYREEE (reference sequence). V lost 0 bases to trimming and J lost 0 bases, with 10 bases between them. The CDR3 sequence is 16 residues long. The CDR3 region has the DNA TGTGCCAGCAGCTTGGCCGGACAATTAGCCAAAAACATTCAGTACTTC. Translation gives CASSLAGQLAKNIQYF.

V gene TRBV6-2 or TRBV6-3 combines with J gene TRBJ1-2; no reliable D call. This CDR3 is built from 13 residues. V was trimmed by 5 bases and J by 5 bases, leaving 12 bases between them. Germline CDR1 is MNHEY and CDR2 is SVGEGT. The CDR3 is CASSPSAIYGYTF. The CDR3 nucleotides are TGTGCCAGCAGTCCGTCCGCGATATATGGCTACACCTTC.

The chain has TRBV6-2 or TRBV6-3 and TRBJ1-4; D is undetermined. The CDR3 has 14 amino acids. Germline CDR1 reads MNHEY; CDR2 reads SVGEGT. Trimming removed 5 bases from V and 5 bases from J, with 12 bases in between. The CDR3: CASSRPERNEKLFF. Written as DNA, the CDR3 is TGTGCCAGCAGTCGGCCAGAACGGAATGAAAAACTGTTTTTT.

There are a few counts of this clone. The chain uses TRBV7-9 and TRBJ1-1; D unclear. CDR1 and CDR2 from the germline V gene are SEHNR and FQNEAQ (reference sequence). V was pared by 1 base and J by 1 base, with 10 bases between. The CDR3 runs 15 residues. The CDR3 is CASSLEGIGNTEAFF. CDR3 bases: TGTGCCAGCAGCTTAGAAGGGATAGGGAACACTGAAGCTTTCTTT.

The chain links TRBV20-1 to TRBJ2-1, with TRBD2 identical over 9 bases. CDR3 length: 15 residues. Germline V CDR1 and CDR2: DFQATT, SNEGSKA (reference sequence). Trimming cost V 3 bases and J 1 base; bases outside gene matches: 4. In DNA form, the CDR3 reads TGCAGTGCTAGTAGGGCGGGGGGGTCCTACAATGAGCAGTTCTTC. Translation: CSASRAGGSYNEQFF.

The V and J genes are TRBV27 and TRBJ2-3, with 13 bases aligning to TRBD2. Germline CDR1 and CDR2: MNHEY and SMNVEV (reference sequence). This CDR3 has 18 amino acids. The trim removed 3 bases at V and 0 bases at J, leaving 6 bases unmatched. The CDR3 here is CASSFMTSGGLSTDTQYF. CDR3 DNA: TGTGCCAGCAGTTTTATGACTAGCGGGGGGCTTAGCACAGATACGCAGTATTTT.

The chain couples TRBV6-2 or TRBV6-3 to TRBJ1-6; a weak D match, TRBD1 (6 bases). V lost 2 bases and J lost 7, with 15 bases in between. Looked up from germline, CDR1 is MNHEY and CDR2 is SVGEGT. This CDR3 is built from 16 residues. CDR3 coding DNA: TGTGCCAGCAGTTACAAACATGGACAGAAGAATTCACCCCTCCACTTT. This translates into CASSYKHGQKNSPLHF.